This TCR beta chain was identified during a study of T cell changes during pregnancy in multiple sclerosis (dated by TCRdb to the late 2010s). As for the study more broadly: Changes in the T cell repertoire over the course of pregnancy were examined in this study in women with multiple sclerosis.

The protocol used for the library was the immunoSEQ multiplex PCR assay. TCRdb took over this immuneACCESS table, retaining in-frame rearrangements with V and J assigned. Such tables are incomplete; in checked studies, under half of the missing clones stem from an unresolved V gene, and the remainder is unexplained. The sample includes some 120,000 clones, with around 90% observed a single time. The ten largest make up approximately 1.4% of the sample. Comments on this clone: This receptor's antigen is unknown. No per-base quality is available; no much larger clone lies one base away.

The starting material was peripheral blood, obtained in the third trimester of pregnancy. This clonotype was sampled from a female donor with multiple sclerosis, enrolled in a pregnancy study.

The CDR3 region reads CATTRQAGNTIYF. The DNA is as follows: TGTGCCACCACCCGACAGGCTGGAAACACCATATATTTT. The chain is assembled from TRBV6-1 and TRBJ1-3; TRBD1 might be the D gene, on 6 matching bases. The CDR3 spans 13 residues, from the cysteine through the phenylalanine. The CDR3 DNA has 39 bases and is translated from base 1. The trim is 10 bases for V and 2 bases for J, with a gap of 12 bases between the germline ends. CDR1 and CDR2 were assigned from the germline V gene as MNHNS and SASEGT.